This T cell receptor (beta chain) was identified during a study of cytomegalovirus exposure and HLA in healthy donors. The PCR used 60 Vbeta and 13 Jbeta primers. The protocol was immunoSEQ multiplex PCR, while the TCRdb copy is restricted to in-frame clones and leaves out a portion. Among about 190,000 clones listed, 81% were seen once. Study-wide points: Confirmation in vitro established that a few CMV-associated chains were specific for CMV antigens. An analysis that was carried out later associated 15,000 to 20,000 TCR beta sequences with HLA alleles at 0.05 false discovery rate.

About this clone: The antigen is unknown.

The receptor comes from a man over 45 in good health and CMV-seronegative. Input material: PBMCs.

This chain's CDR3 is CASSLVGEGEQYF. The CDR3 bases are TGTGCCAGCAGTTTGGTGGGAGAAGGCGAGCAGTACTTC. The chain combines TRBV27 with TRBJ2-7, with D perhaps matching TRBD2 (5 bases). CDR3 length equals 13 residues. Looked up from germline, CDR1 is MNHEY and CDR2 is SMNVEV (reference sequence). Trimming shortened V by 3 bases and J by 6 bases, and 12 bases separated the two germline ends.